The sequence of this T cell receptor (beta chain) was determined in a study of Tregs in tolerant kidney transplant recipients. Study results and limitations: Some patients' samples used different primers over time, so nucleotide sequences weren't comparable. Activated donor B cell expansion appeared to reveal the most relevant donor-specific TCRbeta repertoire.

TCRdb's table, derived via immunoSEQ multiplex PCR, lists solely in-frame clones and lacks some. The sample carries over 70,000 clones, roughly 90% recorded once. As to this clone: Its antigen remains unknown.

V was cut by 4 bases and J by 0 bases, with 6 bases left in between. Per the germline V gene, CDR1 is MRHNA and CDR2 is SNTAGT. CDR3 length: 13 amino acids. Related graft donors supplied nonmyeloablative bone marrow transplants, and mixed chimerism was transient. CD4+CD25+CD127- Tregs, CD4+CD25- non-Tregs, CD4 and CD8 cells were sorted. This receptor was taken from a human patient who received a combined kidney and bone marrow transplant. The graft donor may account for some of the T cells. This rearrangement joins TRBV6-4 to TRBJ2-5; a weak D match, TRBD1 (5 bases). The source material was CD4+ T cells from blood (PBMCs), sampled 24 months after the transplant. DNA of the CDR3: TGTGCCAGCAGTGCAGGGTACCAAGAGACCCAGTACTTC. Translating it yields CASSAGYQETQYF.